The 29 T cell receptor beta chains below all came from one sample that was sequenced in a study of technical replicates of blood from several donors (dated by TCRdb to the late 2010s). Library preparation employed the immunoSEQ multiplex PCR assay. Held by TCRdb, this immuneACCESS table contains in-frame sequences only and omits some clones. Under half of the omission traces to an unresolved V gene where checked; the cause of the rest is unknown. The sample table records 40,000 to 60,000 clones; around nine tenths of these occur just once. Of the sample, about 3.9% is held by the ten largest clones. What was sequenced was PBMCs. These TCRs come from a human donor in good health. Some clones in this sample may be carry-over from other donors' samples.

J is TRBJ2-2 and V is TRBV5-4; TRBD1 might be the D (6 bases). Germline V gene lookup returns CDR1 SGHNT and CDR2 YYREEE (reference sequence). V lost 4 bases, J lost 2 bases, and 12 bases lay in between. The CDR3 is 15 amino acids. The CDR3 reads CASSIQGTNTGELFF. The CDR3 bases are TGTGCCAGCAGCATACAGGGTACAAACACCGGGGAGCTGTTTTTT. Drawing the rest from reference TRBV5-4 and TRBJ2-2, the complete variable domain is ETGVTQSPTHLIKTRGQQVTLRCSSQSGHNTVSWYQQALGQGPQFIFQYYREEENGRGNFPPRFSGLQFPNYSSELNVNALELDDSALYLCASSIQGTNTGELFFGEGSRLTVL.

CDR3 loop: CASSQDGLGNTIYF. The CDR3 region has the DNA TGTGCCAGCAGCCAAGACGGTTTGGGAAACACCATATATTTT. The V and J genes are TRBV4-2 and TRBJ1-3; D not certain. CDR3 length: 14 residues. V gave up 0 bases and J gave up 4 bases, with 7 bases separating them. The germline V gene encodes CDR1 LGHNA and CDR2 YNFKEQ.

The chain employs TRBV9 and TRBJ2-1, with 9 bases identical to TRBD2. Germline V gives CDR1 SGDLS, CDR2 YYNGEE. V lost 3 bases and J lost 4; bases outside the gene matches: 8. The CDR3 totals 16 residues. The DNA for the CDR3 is TGTGCCAGCAGCGAGCTTAGCGGGGGCGTGTACAATGAGCAGTTCTTC. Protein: CASSELSGGVYNEQFF.

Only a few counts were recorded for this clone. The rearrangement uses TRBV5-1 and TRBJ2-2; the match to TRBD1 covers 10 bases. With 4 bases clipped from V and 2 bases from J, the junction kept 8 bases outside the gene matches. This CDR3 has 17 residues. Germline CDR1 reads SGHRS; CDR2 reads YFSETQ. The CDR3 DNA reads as TGCGCCAGCAGCCAGACGCGGACAGGGGGAAACACCGGGGAGCTGTTTTTT. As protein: CASSQTRTGGNTGELFF.

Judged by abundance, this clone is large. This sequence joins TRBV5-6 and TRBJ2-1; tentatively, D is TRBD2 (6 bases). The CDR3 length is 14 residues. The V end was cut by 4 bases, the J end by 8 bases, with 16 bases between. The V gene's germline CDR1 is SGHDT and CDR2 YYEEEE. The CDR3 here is CASSPGLPNDEQFF. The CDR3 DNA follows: TGTGCCAGCAGCCCTGGACTACCCAACGATGAGCAGTTCTTC.

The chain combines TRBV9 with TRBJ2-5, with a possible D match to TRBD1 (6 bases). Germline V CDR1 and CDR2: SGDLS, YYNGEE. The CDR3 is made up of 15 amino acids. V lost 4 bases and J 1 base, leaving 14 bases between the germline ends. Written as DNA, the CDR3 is TGTGCCAGCAGCCTTTCCCCAGGGGCCCAAGAGACCCAGTACTTC. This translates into CASSLSPGAQETQYF.

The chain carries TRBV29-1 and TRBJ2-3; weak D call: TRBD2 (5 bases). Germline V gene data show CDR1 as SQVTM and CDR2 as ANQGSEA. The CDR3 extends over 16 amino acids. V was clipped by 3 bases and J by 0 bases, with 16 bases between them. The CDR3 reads CSVDSLAATSTDTQYF. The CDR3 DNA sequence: TGCAGCGTTGACTCCCTAGCAGCGACTAGCACAGATACGCAGTATTTT.

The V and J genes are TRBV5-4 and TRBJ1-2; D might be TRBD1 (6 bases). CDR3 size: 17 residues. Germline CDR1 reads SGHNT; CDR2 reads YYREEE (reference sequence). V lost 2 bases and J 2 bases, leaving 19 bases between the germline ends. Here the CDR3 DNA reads TGTGCCAGCAGCTTATCGACTTGGGGCAGGGGAAACTATGGCTACACCTTC. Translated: CASSLSTWGRGNYGYTF.

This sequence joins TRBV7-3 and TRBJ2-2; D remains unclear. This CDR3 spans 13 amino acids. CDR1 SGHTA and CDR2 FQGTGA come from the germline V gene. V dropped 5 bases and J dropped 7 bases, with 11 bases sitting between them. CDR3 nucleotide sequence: TGTGCCAGCAGCCCGGAGCTGAACGGGGAGCTGTTTTTT. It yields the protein CASSPELNGELFF.

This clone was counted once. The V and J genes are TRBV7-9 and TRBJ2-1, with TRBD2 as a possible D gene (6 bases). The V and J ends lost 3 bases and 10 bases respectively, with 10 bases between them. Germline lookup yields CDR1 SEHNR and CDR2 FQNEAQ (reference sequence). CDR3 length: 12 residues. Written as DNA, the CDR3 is TGTGCCAGCAGCTTGACAGCGGGCGAGCAGTTCTTC. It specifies CASSLTAGEQFF.

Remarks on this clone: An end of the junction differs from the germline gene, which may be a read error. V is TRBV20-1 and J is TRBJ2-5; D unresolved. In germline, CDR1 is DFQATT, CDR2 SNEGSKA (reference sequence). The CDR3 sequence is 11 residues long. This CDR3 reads CSANTGETQYF. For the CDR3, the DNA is TGCAGCGCTAATACCGGAGAGACCCAGTACTTC.

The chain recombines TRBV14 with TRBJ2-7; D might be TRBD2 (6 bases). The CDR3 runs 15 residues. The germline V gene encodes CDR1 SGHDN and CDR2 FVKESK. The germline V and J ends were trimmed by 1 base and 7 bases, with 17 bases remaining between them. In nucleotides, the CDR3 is TGTGCCAGCAGCCAAGTGGCTAGCGACCCGGAGGAGCAGTACTTC. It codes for CASSQVASDPEEQYF.

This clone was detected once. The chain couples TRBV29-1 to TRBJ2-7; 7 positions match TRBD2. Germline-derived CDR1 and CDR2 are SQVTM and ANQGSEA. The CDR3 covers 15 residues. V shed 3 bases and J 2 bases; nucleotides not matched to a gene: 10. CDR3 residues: CSVEVRTSEAYEQYF. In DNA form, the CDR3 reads TGCAGCGTTGAGGTCCGCACTAGCGAGGCCTACGAGCAGTACTTC.

CDR3: CASSFTGGFYEQYF. DNA of the CDR3: TGCGCCAGCAGCTTCACAGGGGGGTTCTACGAGCAGTACTTC. The chain uses TRBV5-1 and TRBJ2-7, with 8 bases fitting TRBD1. The CDR3 is 14 residues long. The J segment lost 3 bases and the V segment lost 2 bases, leaving 4 bases of the junction unmatched. Germline values: CDR1 SGHRS, CDR2 YFSETQ. Looking up the rest from reference TRBV5-1 and TRBJ2-7 gives the full variable domain: KAGVTQTPRYLIKTRGQQVTLSCSPISGHRSVSWYQQTPGQGLQFLFEYFSETQRNKGNFPGRFSGRQFSNSRSEMNVSTLELGDSALYLCASSFTGGFYEQYFGPGTRLTVT.

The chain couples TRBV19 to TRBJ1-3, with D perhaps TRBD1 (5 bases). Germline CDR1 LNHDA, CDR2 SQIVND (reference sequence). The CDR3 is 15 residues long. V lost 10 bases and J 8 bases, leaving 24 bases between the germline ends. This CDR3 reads CATTSGTFKWDTIYF. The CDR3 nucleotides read TGTGCCACCACATCAGGGACTTTTAAATGGGACACCATATATTTT.

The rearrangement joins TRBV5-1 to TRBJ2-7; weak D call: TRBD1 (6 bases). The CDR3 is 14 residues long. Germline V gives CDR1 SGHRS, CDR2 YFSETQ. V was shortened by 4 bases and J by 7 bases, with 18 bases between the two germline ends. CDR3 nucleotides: TGCGCCAGCAGCCCGGACAGCCAGGTTGGGGAGCAGTACTTC. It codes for CASSPDSQVGEQYF.

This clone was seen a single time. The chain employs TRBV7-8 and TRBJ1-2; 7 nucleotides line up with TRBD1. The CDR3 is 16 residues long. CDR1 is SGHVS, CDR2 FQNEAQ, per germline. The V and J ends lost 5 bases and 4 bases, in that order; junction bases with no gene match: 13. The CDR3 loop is CASSDRTGALLYGYTF. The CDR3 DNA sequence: TGTGCCAGCAGCGACCGTACAGGGGCCCTTCTCTATGGCTACACCTTC.

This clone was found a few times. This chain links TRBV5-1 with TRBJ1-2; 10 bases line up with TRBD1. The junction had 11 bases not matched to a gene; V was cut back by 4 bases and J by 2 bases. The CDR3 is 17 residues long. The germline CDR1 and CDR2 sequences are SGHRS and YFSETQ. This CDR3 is CASSVRMTGGENYGYTF. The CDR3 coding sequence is TGCGCCAGCAGCGTGAGAATGACAGGGGGCGAGAACTATGGCTACACCTTC. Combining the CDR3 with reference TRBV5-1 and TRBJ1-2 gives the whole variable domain KAGVTQTPRYLIKTRGQQVTLSCSPISGHRSVSWYQQTPGQGLQFLFEYFSETQRNKGNFPGRFSGRQFSNSRSEMNVSTLELGDSALYLCASSVRMTGGENYGYTFGSGTRLTVV.

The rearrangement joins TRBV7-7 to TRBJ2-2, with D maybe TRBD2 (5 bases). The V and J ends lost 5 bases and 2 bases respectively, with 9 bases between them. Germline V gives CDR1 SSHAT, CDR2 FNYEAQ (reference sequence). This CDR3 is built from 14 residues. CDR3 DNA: TGTGCCAGCAGCCGGACTGGTAACACCGGGGAGCTGTTTTTT. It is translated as CASSRTGNTGELFF.

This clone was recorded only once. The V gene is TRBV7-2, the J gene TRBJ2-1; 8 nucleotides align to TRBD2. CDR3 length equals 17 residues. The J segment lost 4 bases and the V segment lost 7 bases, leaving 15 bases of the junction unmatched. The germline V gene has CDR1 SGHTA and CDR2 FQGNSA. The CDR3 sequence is CASNPPLGTSGYNEQFF. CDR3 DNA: TGTGCCAGCAACCCGCCCCTAGGCACTAGCGGATACAATGAGCAGTTCTTC.

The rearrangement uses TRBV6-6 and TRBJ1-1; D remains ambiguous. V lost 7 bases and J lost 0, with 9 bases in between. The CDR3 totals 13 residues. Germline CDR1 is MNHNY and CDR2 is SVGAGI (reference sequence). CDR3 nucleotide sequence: TGTGCCAGCAAGAACAGTTTGAACACTGAAGCTTTCTTT. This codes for CASKNSLNTEAFF.

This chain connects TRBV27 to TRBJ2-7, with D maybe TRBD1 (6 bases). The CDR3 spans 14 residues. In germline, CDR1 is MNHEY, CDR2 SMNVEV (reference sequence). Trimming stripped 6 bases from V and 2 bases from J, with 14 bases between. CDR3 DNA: TGTGCCAGCAGCTCGGACAGTCCGCCCTACGAGCAGTACTTC. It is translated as CASSSDSPPYEQYF.

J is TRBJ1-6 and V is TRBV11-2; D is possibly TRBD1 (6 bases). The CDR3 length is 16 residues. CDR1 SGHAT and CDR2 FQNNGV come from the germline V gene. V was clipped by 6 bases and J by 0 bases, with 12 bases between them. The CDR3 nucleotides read TGTGCCAGCAGACTCCAGGGGAGCTCCTATAATTCACCCCTCCACTTT. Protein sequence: CASRLQGSSYNSPLHF.

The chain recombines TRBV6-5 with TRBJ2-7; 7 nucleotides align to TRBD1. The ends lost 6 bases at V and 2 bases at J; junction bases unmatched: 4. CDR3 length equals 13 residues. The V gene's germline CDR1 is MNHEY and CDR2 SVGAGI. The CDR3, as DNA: TGTGCCAGCAGCGGACAGGTCCCCTACGAGCAGTACTTC. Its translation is CASSGQVPYEQYF.

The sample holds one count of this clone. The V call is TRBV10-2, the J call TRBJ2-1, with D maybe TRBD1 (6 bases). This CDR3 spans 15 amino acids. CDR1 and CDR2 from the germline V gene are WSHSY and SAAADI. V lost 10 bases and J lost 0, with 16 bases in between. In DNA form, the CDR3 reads TGCGCCACCAGGGGCTTAGGGGCCTCCTACAATGAGCAGTTCTTC. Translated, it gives CATRGLGASYNEQFF.

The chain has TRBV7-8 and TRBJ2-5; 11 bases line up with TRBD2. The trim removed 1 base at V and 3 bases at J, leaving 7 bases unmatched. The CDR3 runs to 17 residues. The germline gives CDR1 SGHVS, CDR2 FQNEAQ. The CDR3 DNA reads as TGTGCCAGCAGCTTAGATGGTAGCGGGAGGGCCGAAGAGACCCAGTACTTC. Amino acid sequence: CASSLDGSGRAEETQYF.

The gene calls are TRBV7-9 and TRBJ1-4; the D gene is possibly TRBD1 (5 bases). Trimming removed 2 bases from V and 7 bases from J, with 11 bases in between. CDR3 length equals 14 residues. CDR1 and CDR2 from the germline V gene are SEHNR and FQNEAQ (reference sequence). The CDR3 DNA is TGTGCCAGCAGCTTACACCTTCAGGGTGAAAAACTGTTTTTT. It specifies CASSLHLQGEKLFF.

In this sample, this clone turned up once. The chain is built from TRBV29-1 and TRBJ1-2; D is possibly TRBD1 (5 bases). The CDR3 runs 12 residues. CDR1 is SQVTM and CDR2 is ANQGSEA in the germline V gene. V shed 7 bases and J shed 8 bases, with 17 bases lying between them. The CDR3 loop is CSGGGRGGGYTF. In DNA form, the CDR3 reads TGCAGCGGGGGCGGTCGAGGCGGAGGCTACACCTTC.

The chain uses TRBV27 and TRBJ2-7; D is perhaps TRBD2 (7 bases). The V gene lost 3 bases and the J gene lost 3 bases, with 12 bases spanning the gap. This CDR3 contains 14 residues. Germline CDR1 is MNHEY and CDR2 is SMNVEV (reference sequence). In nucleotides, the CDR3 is TGTGCCAGCAGTTTGGGGAGGGGGATCTACGAGCAGTACTTC. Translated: CASSLGRGIYEQYF.